These 10 T cell receptor beta chains were sequenced from one sample in a study of neurological immune-mediated disorders. TCRdb independently ran MiXCR on the 5' RACE reads; one entry per CDR3 protein. The sample carries 30,000 or so distinct CDR3 sequences, approximately 12% recorded once. As to time point: technical triplicate 2. Sample: CD4+ T cells from blood. These receptors all come from a female donor with HTLV-1-associated myelopathy (HAM/TSP).

This clonotype was counted at least ten times. The chain uses TRBV4-2 and TRBJ1-1; D is undetermined. Trimming took 0 bases from V and 4 from J, leaving 9 bases between them. The germline V gene has CDR1 LGHNA and CDR2 YNFKEQ. This CDR3 spans 14 amino acids. The CDR3 sequence is CASSQDGWLTEAFF. The CDR3 DNA is TGTGCCAGCAGCCAAGACGGGTGGCTCACTGAAGCTTTCTTT.

This clonotype showed up many times. The chain joins TRBV20-1 to TRBJ2-1; the D gene is possibly TRBD2 (7 bases). CDR3 size: 12 residues. The germline V gene encodes CDR1 DFQATT and CDR2 SNEGSKA (reference sequence). Trimming left V 1 base short and J 8 bases short, with 9 bases between. The CDR3 DNA is TGCAGTGCTAGAGGAGGGGGGGATGAGCAGTTCTTC. This translates into CSARGGGDEQFF.

The V and J genes are TRBV7-2 and TRBJ2-3; D remains ambiguous. Germline V lookup: CDR1 SGHTA, CDR2 FQGNSA. V dropped 3 bases and J dropped 3 bases, with 7 bases sitting between them. The CDR3 loop spans 13 amino acids. In DNA form, the CDR3 reads TGTGCCAGCAGCTTCGCGCCAACAGATACGCAGTATTTT. Protein: CASSFAPTDTQYF.

In this sample, this clonotype is medium-sized. The gene calls are TRBV7-2 and TRBJ2-3, with D unresolved. The CDR3 is 13 residues long. Germline CDR1 SGHTA, CDR2 FQGNSA. The V end lost 1 base, the J end lost 1 base, and 3 bases lay between the germline ends. CDR3 sequence reads: CASSLGGTDTQYF. CDR3 DNA sequence: TGTGCCAGCAGCTTAGGGGGCACAGATACGCAGTATTTT.

The chain is built from TRBV29-1 and TRBJ1-1; 7 bases map to TRBD1. V lost 6 bases to trimming and J lost 1 base; unmatched junction nucleotides: 5. The CDR3 has 13 amino acids. Germline V lookup: CDR1 SQVTM, CDR2 ANQGSEA. CDR3 coding DNA: TGCAGCGTCCTGTACAGGGGGAACACTGAAGCTTTCTTT. This translates into CSVLYRGNTEAFF.

This clonotype came up many times. The chain employs TRBV10-3 and TRBJ2-2; 9 nucleotides line up with TRBD2. The ends lost 9 bases at V and 2 bases at J; junction bases unmatched: 4. Germline CDR1 ENHRY, CDR2 SYGVKD. This CDR3 spans 14 amino acids. CDR3 sequence reads: CAMKTSGNTGELFF. DNA for the CDR3: TGTGCCATGAAGACTAGCGGCAACACCGGGGAGCTGTTTTTT.

This clonotype has at least ten counts. The V and J genes are TRBV9 and TRBJ2-1, with TRBD2 matching over 12 bases. Trimming removed 0 bases from V and 7 bases from J; junction bases left unmatched: 5. The CDR3 covers 16 residues. The germline CDR1 and CDR2 sequences are SGDLS and YYNGEE. CDR3 in amino acids: CASSVALAGGKNEQFF. The CDR3 DNA reads TGTGCCAGCAGCGTAGCACTAGCGGGGGGTAAGAATGAGCAGTTCTTC.

At least ten counts were recorded for this clonotype. V and J are TRBV20-1 and TRBJ2-7; 7 bases agree with TRBD1. The germline gives CDR1 DFQATT, CDR2 SNEGSKA (reference sequence). V dropped 3 bases and J dropped 7; count of bases not matched to a gene: 6. This CDR3 is built from 12 residues. The CDR3 loop is CSASRQGREQYF. In DNA, the CDR3 is TGCAGTGCTAGCCGACAGGGACGAGAGCAGTACTTC.

This clonotype came up many times. Here the CDR3 reads CASRTGGSYNEQFF. CDR3 sequence (DNA): TGTGCCAGCAGGACAGGGGGCTCCTACAATGAGCAGTTCTTC. The chain joins TRBV6-1 to TRBJ2-1; 9 bases align to TRBD1. Unmatched junction bases numbered 0, after V lost 6 bases and J lost 0 bases. The CDR3 runs to 14 residues. CDR1 MNHNS and CDR2 SASEGT come from the germline V gene.

This clonotype has a count of ten or more. The chain employs TRBV9 and TRBJ1-1, with D unresolved. The germline CDR1 and CDR2 sequences are SGDLS and YYNGEE. The CDR3 has 14 amino acids. Trimming removed 3 bases from V and 7 bases from J, with 16 bases in between. The CDR3 coding sequence is TGTGCCAGCAGCGCAAGGGTTTCCATGGGTGAAGCTTTCTTT. Residues: CASSARVSMGEAFF. Complete variable domain (other parts from reference TRBV9 and TRBJ1-1): DSGVTQTPKHLITATGQRVTLRCSPRSGDLSVYWYQQSLDQGLQFLIQYYNGEERAKGNILERFSAQQFPDLHSELNLSSLELGDSALYFCASSARVSMGEAFFGQGTRLTVV.